This T cell receptor beta chain was retrieved from a study of blood T cell repertoires in COVID-19. Across the study: Italy, Spain and the United States were the sources of the convalescent and acute COVID-19 samples.

Original methodology: Amplification from reference gene primers served as the basis for estimated nucleated cell counts. Clones were sequenced by immunoSEQ multiplex PCR, and TCRdb holds only the in-frame ones, with some missing. V and J calls and clone size come straight from that table; D and trimming were deduced from the DNA. The table lists approximately 9,500 clones, about 89% of them singletons. Unmatched junction bases numbered 10, after V lost 7 bases and J lost 1 base. Germline loops: CDR1 SQVTM, CDR2 ANQGSEA. The CDR3 loop spans 15 amino acids. The specimen sequenced was peripheral blood. The receptor comes from a human donor in a cohort sampled during active COVID-19. The genes are TRBV29-1 and TRBJ2-3; TRBD2 agrees at 8 bases. CDR3 sequence: CSAPSGGGRTDTQYF. CDR3 nucleotide sequence: TGCAGCGCTCCCAGCGGGGGCGGACGCACAGATACGCAGTATTTT.